This is a list of T cell receptor beta chains from one sample in a study of blood T cell repertoires in COVID-19. Measured with immunoSEQ multiplex PCR; TCRdb has only the in-frame clones, and not every one. The data contain some 51,000 clones, around nine tenths of them seen just once; the ten biggest clones take up approximately 14%. The specimen was peripheral blood. The receptors stem from a human donor with active COVID-19. The donor label of this sample is uncertain. The conserved cysteine and the conserved F or W are not part of the CDR3 here.

v_call	j_call	cdr3_length	cdr3_aa
TRBV4-1	TRBJ2-6	14	ASSPGHNSGANVLT
TRBV28	TRBJ2-1	10	ASSLSGNEQF
TRBV18	TRBJ2-5	13	ASSPLPGQPTAQY
TRBV5-1	TRBJ2-3	14	ASSFSGTVSTDTQY
TRBV5-6	TRBJ2-1	13	ASSLAAGINNEQF
TRBV2	TRBJ2-7	12	ASSEGAGGSEQY
TRBV5-1	TRBJ2-5	11	ASSLTSHETQY
TRBV2	TRBJ2-5	11	ASRGTSQETQY
TRBV5-4	TRBJ2-7	11	ASSLAGVNEQY
TRBV7-9	TRBJ2-6	16	ASSRTSGGTSGANVLT
TRBV19	TRBJ2-1	13	ASSTEGSSYNEQF
TRBV11-2	TRBJ2-1	13	ASSLGTGTVNEQF
TRBV28	TRBJ2-1	15	ASSFLAGDALDNEQF
TRBV10-3	TRBJ1-5	11	ATWTGNNQPQH
TRBV11-1	TRBJ2-1	10	ASSFTGDEQF
TRBV7-2	TRBJ2-5	12	ASSLDRGGETQY
TRBV5-6	TRBJ1-2	12	ASSLGGGSYGYT
TRBV7-2	TRBJ1-3	11	ASSSEPENTIY
TRBV7-3	TRBJ2-1	15	ASSSTGVPLSYNEQF
TRBV19	TRBJ2-3	16	ASSSRTGVVRVTDTQY
TRBV19	TRBJ2-3	11	ASRGQYTDTQY